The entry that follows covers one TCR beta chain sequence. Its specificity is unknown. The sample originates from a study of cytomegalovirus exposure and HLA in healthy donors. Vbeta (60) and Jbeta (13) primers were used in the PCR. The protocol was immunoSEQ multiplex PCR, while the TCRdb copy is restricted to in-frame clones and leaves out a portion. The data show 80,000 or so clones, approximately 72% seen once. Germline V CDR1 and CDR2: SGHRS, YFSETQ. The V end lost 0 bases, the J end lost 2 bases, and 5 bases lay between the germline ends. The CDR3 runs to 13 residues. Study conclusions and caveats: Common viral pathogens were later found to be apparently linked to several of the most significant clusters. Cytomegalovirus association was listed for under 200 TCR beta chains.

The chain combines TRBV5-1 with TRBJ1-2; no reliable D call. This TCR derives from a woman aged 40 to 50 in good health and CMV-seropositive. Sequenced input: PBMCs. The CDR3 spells CASSLGVNYGYTF. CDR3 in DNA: TGCGCCAGCAGCTTGGGCGTAAACTATGGCTACACCTTC.